The 2 T cell receptor beta chains in this list originate from one sample, sequenced in a study of blood T cell repertoires in COVID-19 (dated by TCRdb to 2018 to 2021). The library was built by means of the immunoSEQ multiplex PCR assay. Here the immuneACCESS table is served through TCRdb, limited to in-frame sequences with V and J called. Missing clones are a known gap in these copies; in checked studies unresolved V genes cover under half, and the rest lacks a known reason. This sample comprises approximately 290,000 clones, approximately 90% of them detected only once. About 0.8% of the sample comes from the top ten. Sequences were obtained from peripheral blood. These receptors were taken from a man between 25 and 39 years old with acute or convalescent COVID-19.

V and J are TRBV2 and TRBJ1-6; 9 nucleotides agree with TRBD1. V shed 7 bases and J 9 bases; nucleotides not matched to a gene: 7. Germline-derived CDR1 and CDR2 are SNHLY and FYNNEI. This CDR3 has 14 amino acids. The CDR3 bases are TGTGCCAGCACCAGAGACAGGGGGGGTTCACCCCTCCACTTT. Amino acid sequence: CASTRDRGGSPLHF.

The J gene is TRBJ2-5, the V gene TRBV6-5; D uncertain. CDR3 length: 15 residues. V lost 7 bases to trimming and J lost 4 bases, with 19 bases between them. In germline, CDR1 is MNHEY, CDR2 SVGAGI. The CDR3 DNA sequence: TGTGCCAGCACCTCGATCGAAGGCGGTTTAGAGACCCAGTACTTC. Encoded protein: CASTSIEGGLETQYF.